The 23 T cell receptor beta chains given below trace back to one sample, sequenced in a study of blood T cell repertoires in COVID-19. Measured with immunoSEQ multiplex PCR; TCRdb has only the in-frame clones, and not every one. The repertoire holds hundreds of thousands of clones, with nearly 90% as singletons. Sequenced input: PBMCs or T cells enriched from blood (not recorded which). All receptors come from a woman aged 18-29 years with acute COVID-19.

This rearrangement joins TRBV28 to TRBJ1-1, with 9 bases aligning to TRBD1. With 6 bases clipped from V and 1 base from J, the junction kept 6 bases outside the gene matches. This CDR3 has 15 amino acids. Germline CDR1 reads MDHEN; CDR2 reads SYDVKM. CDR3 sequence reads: CASRGQGRPNTEAFF. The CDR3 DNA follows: TGTGCCAGCAGGGGACAGGGACGACCGAACACTGAAGCTTTCTTT.

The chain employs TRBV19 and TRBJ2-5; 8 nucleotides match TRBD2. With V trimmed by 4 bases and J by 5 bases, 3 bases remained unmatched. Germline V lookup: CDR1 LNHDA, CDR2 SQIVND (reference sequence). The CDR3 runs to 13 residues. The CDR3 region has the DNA TGTGCCAGTAGTAGACTAGCGAGTGAGACCCAGTACTTC. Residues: CASSRLASETQYF.

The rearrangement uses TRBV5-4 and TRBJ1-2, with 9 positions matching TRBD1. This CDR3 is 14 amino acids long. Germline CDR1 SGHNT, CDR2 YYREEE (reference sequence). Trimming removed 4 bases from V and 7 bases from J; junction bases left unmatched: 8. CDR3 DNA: TGTGCCAGCAGCGCCCCTGGACAGGGGAGTGGCTACACCTTC. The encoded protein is CASSAPGQGSGYTF.

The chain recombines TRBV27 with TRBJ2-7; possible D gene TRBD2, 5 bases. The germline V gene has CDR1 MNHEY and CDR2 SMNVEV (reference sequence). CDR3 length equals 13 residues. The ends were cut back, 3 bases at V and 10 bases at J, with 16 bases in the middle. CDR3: CASSFKRYREQYF. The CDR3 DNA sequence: TGTGCCAGCAGTTTCAAGCGGTATCGCGAACAGTACTTC.

This chain's CDR3 is CASRTGPHEQYF. The DNA for the CDR3 is TGTGCCAGCAGGACAGGGCCCCACGAGCAGTACTTC. V and J are TRBV27 and TRBJ2-7, with 7 bases aligning to TRBD1. This CDR3 has 12 amino acids. V shed 6 bases and J 5 bases; nucleotides not matched to a gene: 4. Germline lookup yields CDR1 MNHEY and CDR2 SMNVEV (reference sequence).

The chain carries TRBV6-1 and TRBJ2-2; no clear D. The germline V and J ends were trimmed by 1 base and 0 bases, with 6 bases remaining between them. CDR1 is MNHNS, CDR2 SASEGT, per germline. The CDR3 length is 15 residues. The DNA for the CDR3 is TGTGCCAGCAGTGAAGGCAGATCGAACACCGGGGAGCTGTTTTTT. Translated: CASSEGRSNTGELFF.

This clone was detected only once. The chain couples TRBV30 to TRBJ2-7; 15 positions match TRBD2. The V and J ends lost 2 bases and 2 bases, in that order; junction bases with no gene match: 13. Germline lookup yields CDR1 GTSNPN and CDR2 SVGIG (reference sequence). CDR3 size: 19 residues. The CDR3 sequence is CAWSSGLAGGISVTYEQYF. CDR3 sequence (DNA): TGTGCCTGGAGTAGTGGACTAGCGGGAGGGATTTCCGTGACCTACGAGCAGTACTTC. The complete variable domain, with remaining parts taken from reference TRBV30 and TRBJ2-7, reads SQTIHQWPATLVQPVGSPLSLECTVEGTSNPNLYWYRQAAGRGLQLLFYSVGIGQISSEVPQNLSASRPQDRQFILSSKKLLLSDSGFYLCAWSSGLAGGISVTYEQYFGPGTRLTVT.

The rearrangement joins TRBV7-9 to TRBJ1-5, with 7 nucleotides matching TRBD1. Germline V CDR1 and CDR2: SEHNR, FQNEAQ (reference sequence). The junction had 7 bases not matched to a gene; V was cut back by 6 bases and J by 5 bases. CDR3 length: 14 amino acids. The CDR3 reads CASRATGSDQPQHF. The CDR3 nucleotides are TGTGCCAGCAGAGCGACAGGGTCTGATCAGCCCCAGCATTTT.

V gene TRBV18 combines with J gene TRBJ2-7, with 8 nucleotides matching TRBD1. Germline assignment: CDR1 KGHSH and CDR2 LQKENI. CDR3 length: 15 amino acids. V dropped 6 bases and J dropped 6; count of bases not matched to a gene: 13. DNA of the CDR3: TGTGCCAGCTCCCCTAGGACAGGGTTTTTTACCGAGCAGTACTTC. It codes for CASSPRTGFFTEQYF.

The CDR3 loop is CASSNGGQTEAFF. As DNA, the CDR3 is TGTGCCAGTTCTAATGGAGGACAGACTGAAGCTTTCTTT. This chain uses TRBV12-3 or TRBV12-4 with TRBJ1-1, with D perhaps TRBD1 (6 bases). The CDR3 covers 13 residues. V was trimmed by 9 bases and J by 5 bases, leaving 16 bases between them.

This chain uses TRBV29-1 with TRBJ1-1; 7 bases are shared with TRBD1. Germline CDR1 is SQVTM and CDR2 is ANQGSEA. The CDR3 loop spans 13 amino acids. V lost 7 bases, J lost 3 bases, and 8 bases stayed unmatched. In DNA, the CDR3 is TGCAGCGCCTCGACAGGGAAAGACACTGAAGCTTTCTTT. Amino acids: CSASTGKDTEAFF.

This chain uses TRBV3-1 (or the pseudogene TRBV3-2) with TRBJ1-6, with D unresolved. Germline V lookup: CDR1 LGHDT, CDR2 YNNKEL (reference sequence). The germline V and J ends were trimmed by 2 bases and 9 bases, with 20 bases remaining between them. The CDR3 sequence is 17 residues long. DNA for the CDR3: TGTGCCAGCAGCCAACTATCTTCTTCGTATACAGTTTCACCCCTCCACTTT. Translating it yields CASSQLSSSYTVSPLHF.

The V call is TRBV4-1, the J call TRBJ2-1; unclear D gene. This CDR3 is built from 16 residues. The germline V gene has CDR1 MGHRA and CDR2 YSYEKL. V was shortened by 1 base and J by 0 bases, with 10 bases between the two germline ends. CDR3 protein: CASSQGFVDSYNEQFF. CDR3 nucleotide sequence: TGCGCCAGCAGCCAAGGGTTTGTAGACTCCTACAATGAGCAGTTCTTC.

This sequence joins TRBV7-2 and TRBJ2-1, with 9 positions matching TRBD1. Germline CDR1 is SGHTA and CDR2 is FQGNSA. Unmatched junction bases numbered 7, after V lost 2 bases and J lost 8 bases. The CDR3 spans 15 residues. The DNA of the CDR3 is TGTGCCAGCAGCTTAACACAGGGGGCAATCCATGAGCAGTTCTTC. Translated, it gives CASSLTQGAIHEQFF.

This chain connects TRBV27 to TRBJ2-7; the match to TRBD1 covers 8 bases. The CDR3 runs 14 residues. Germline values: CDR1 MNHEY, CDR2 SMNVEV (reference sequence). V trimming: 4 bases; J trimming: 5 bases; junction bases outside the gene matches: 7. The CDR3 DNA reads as TGTGCCAGCAGTTACGCAGGGGGCATGAACGAGCAGTACTTC. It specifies CASSYAGGMNEQYF.

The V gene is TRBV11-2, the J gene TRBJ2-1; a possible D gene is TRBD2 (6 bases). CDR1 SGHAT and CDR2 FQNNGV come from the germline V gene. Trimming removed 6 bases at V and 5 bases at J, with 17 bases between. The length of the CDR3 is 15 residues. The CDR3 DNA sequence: TGTGCCAGCAGTCTCAGCGGGCTCCGAGACAATGAGCAGTTCTTC. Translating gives CASSLSGLRDNEQFF.

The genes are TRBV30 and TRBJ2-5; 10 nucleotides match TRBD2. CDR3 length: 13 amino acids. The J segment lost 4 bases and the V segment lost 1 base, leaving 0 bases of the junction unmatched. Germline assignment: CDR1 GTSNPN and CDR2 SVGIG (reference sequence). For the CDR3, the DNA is TGTGCCTGGAGTGGACTAGCGGGAGAGACCCAGTACTTC. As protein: CAWSGLAGETQYF.

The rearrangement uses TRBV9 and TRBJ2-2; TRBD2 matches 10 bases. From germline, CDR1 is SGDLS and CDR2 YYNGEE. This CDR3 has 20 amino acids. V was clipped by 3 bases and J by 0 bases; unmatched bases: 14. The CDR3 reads CASSDRRTSGNSPNTGELFF. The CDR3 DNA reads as TGTGCCAGCAGCGACCGACGGACTAGCGGAAACAGTCCGAACACCGGGGAGCTGTTTTTT.

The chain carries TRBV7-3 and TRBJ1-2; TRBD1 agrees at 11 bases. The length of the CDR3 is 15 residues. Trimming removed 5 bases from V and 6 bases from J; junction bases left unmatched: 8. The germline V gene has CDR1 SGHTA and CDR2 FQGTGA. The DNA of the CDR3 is TGTGCCAGCAGCCCACGGACAGGGGGCCTGGATGGCTACACCTTC. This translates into CASSPRTGGLDGYTF.

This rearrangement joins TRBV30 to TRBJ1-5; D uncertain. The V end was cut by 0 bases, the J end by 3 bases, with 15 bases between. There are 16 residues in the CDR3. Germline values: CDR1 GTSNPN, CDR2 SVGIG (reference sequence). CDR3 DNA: TGTGCCTGGAGTGTACAAAGGACGGACTTCAATCAGCCCCAGCATTTT. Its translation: CAWSVQRTDFNQPQHF.

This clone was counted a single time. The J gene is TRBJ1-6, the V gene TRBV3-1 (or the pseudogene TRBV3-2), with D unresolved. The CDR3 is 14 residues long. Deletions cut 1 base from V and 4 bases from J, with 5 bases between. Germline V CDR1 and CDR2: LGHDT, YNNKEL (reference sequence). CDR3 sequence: CASSQGAYNSPLHF. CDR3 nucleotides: TGTGCCAGCAGCCAAGGGGCTTATAATTCACCCCTCCACTTT.

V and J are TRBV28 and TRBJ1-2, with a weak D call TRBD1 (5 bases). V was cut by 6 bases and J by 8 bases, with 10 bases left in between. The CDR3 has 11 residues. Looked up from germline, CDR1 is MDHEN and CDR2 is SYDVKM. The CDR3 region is CASSPGLGYTF. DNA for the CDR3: TGTGCCAGCAGCCCAGGGTTGGGCTACACCTTC.

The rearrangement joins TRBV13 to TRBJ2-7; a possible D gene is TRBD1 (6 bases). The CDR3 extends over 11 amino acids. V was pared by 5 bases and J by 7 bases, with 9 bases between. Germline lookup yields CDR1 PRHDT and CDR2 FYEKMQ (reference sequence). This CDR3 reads CASSAGTEQYF. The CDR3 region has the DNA TGTGCCAGCAGCGCCGGGACAGAGCAGTACTTC.